One and the same sample provided the 12 T cell receptor beta chains below, sequenced in a study of CD8 T cells in ankylosing spondylitis. TCRdb re-analysed the 5' RACE reads in MiXCR, keeping a single row per CDR3 protein. Here the sample spans about 340,000 distinct CDR3 sequences, roughly 14% being singletons. The sequenced sample was blood, either unsorted or a sorted T cell fraction (not recorded which). The receptors were sampled from a male donor with ankylosing spondylitis or in good health (not recorded which).

This clonotype was counted a few times. The V call is TRBV30, the J call TRBJ2-7; no clear D. V was cut by 3 bases and J by 3 bases, with 9 bases left in between. This CDR3 comprises 12 residues. Germline assignment: CDR1 GTSNPN and CDR2 SVGIG (reference sequence). The CDR3 DNA reads TGTGCCTGGAGACCCCTAGACTACGAGCAGTACTTC. It translates to CAWRPLDYEQYF.

The chain employs TRBV12-3 or TRBV12-4 and TRBJ1-2; no firm D call. V dropped 3 bases and J dropped 8 bases, with 16 bases sitting between them. This CDR3 contains 14 residues. CDR3 protein: CASSLERTFGGYTF. CDR3 nucleotide sequence: TGTGCCAGCAGTTTGGAGCGAACTTTCGGAGGCTACACCTTC.

This clonotype occurred many times. This chain's CDR3 is CASSATGGATGELFF. CDR3 sequence (DNA): TGCGCCAGCAGCGCTACAGGGGGCGCGACCGGGGAGCTGTTTTTT. The V gene is TRBV5-1, the J gene TRBJ2-2; the match to TRBD1 covers 9 bases. The germline CDR1 and CDR2 sequences are SGHRS and YFSETQ. The CDR3 consists of 15 residues. Trimming removed 4 bases from V and 5 bases from J; junction bases left unmatched: 6.

The CDR3, as DNA: TGCGCCAGCAGCCAAGATAGGTCTAGCGGGGTGAACTCTGGGGCCAACGTCCTGACTTTC. This gives the protein CASSQDRSSGVNSGANVLTF. V is TRBV4-1 and J is TRBJ2-6; 9 nucleotides agree with TRBD2. This CDR3 region has 20 residues. The V gene end was trimmed by 0 bases and the J gene end by 0 bases; junction bases not matched to a gene: 9. Germline V lookup: CDR1 MGHRA, CDR2 YSYEKL.

The table lists this clonotype with a few counts. The CDR3: CASSQGGRGRGEQFF. DNA for the CDR3: TGCGCCAGCAGCCAAGGTGGCAGGGGCAGGGGTGAGCAGTTCTTC. The chain employs TRBV4-1 and TRBJ2-1; D may be TRBD1 (6 bases). With 1 base removed from V and 9 bases from J, the gap between germline ends came to 16 bases. Germline assignment: CDR1 MGHRA and CDR2 YSYEKL. This CDR3 spans 15 amino acids.

This clonotype showed up just a few times. The chain recombines TRBV15 with TRBJ2-5, with D tentatively TRBD1 (5 bases). Germline lookup yields CDR1 LNHNV and CDR2 YYDKDF (reference sequence). V dropped 3 bases and J dropped 2 bases, with 10 bases sitting between them. The CDR3 contains 14 residues. This CDR3 reads CATSSGAVQETQYF. In DNA, the CDR3 is TGTGCCACCAGCAGTGGGGCAGTTCAAGAGACCCAGTACTTC. The full variable domain, its missing parts supplied by reference TRBV15 and TRBJ2-5, is DAMVIQNPRYQVTQFGKPVTLSCSQTLNHNVMYWYQQKSSQAPKLLFHYYDKDFNNEADTPDNFQSRRPNTSFCFLDIRSPGLGDTAMYLCATSSGAVQETQYFGPGTRLLVL.

The rearrangement joins TRBV27 to TRBJ1-2, with D maybe TRBD1 (6 bases). Germline V lookup: CDR1 MNHEY, CDR2 SMNVEV (reference sequence). There are 17 residues in the CDR3. V was shortened by 11 bases and J by 1 base, with 26 bases between the two germline ends. CDR3 nucleotide sequence: TGTGCCTCCCGAACGGGGGAGACAGGACGCCGTAACTATGGCTACACCTTC. This translates into CASRTGETGRRNYGYTF.

The rearrangement links TRBV6-4 to TRBJ2-1, with D perhaps matching TRBD1 or TRBD2 (5 bases each). The CDR3 runs to 14 residues. V shed 3 bases and J shed 10 bases, with 16 bases lying between them. Germline V gene sequence: CDR1 MRHNA, CDR2 SNTAGT. CDR3 coding DNA: TGTGCCAGCAGTGATGGGACCACAGGCCGGGAGCAGTTCTTC. This translates into CASSDGTTGREQFF.

This chain uses TRBV7-2 with TRBJ2-7; D perhaps matches TRBD2 (7 bases). V was clipped by 5 bases and J by 4 bases, with 21 bases between them. This CDR3 region has 16 residues. From germline, CDR1 is SGHTA and CDR2 FQGNSA. CDR3 DNA sequence: TGTGCCAGCAGCCCCCCAGCGTGGGGGGGCAGGTACGAGCAGTACTTC. Its protein is CASSPPAWGGRYEQYF.

This clonotype was detected only a few times. The chain employs TRBV6-6 and TRBJ2-3; no clear D gene. The CDR3 totals 12 residues. Germline V gene data show CDR1 as MNHNY and CDR2 as SVGAGI (reference sequence). V lost 6 bases, J lost 6 bases, and 10 bases lay in between. CDR3: CASSPTRDTQYF. CDR3 DNA sequence: TGTGCCAGCAGCCCTACACGGGATACGCAGTATTTT.

The chain carries TRBV20-1 and TRBJ1-2, with D possibly being TRBD1 (6 bases). The CDR3 is 13 amino acids. Germline assignment: CDR1 DFQATT and CDR2 SNEGSKA (reference sequence). Trimming shortened V by 3 bases and J by 3 bases, and 11 bases separated the two germline ends. Here the CDR3 DNA reads TGCAGTGCTAGTAGCAGGGGAGACTATGGCTACACCTTC. Protein product: CSASSRGDYGYTF.

J is TRBJ2-5 and V is TRBV12-3 or TRBV12-4, with a possible D match to TRBD1 (5 bases). The CDR3 extends over 17 amino acids. V lost 1 base, J lost 2 bases, and 17 bases lay in between. In nucleotides, the CDR3 is TGTGCCAGCAGTTTAGGCTACCAGGGAACAGGTCAAGAGACCCAGTACTTC. It is translated as CASSLGYQGTGQETQYF.